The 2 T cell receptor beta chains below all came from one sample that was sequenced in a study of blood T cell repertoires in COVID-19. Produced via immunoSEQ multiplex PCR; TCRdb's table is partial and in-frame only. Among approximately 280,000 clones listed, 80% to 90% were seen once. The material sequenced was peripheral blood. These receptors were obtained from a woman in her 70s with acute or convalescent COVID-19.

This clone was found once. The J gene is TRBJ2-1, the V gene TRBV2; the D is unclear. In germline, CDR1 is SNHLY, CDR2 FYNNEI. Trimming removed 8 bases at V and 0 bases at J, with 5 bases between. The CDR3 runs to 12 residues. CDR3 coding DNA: TGTGCCAGCGGCAGCTCCTACAATGAGCAGTTCTTC. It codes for CASGSSYNEQFF.

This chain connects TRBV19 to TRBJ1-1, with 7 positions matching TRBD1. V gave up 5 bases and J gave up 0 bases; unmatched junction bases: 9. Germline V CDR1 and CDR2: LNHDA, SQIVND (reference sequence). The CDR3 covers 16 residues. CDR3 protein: CASSHAGTAMNTEAFF. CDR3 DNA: TGTGCCAGTAGTCATGCCGGGACAGCGATGAACACTGAAGCTTTCTTT.